The 16 T cell receptor beta chains below come from one sample, sequenced in a study of T cell repertoires in cytomegalovirus infection. TCRdb re-called the reads with MiXCR, one entry per CDR3 protein. The top ten hold roughly 2.9% of the sample, which has more than 150,000 distinct CDR3 sequences, roughly a fifth seen once. The sample taken for sequencing was PBMCs. These receptors all come from a human donor in good health (CMV status not recorded). Some clones in this sample may be carry-over from other donors' samples.

This clonotype showed up just once. Since a much larger clone is just one base distant, this may be a read error. The CDR3 does not end in the conserved phenylalanine or tryptophan, so this is likely a read error. The chain carries TRBV12-3 or TRBV12-4 and TRBJ1-1, with 8 nucleotides matching TRBD1. The CDR3 runs to 16 residues. V gave up 6 bases and J gave up 1 base; unmatched junction bases: 10. DNA of the CDR3: TGTGCCAGCAGCCCAATAACGACAGGGGCGAACACTGAAGCTTTCCTT. This gives the protein CASSPITTGANTEAFL.

This CDR3 is CSARSLAGGLDTGELFF. In DNA form, the CDR3 reads TGCAGTGCTAGATCCCTAGCGGGGGGGCTGGACACCGGGGAGCTGTTTTTT. The genes are TRBV20-1 and TRBJ2-2, with TRBD2 identical over 12 bases. Germline CDR1 DFQATT, CDR2 SNEGSKA (reference sequence). CDR3 length equals 17 residues. V trimming: 2 bases; J trimming: 3 bases; junction bases outside the gene matches: 7.

Many counts were recorded for this clonotype. The chain joins TRBV5-1 to TRBJ2-2; D possibly corresponds to TRBD1 (5 bases). Trimming took 4 bases from V and 1 from J, leaving 11 bases between them. The CDR3 is 15 residues long. Germline-derived CDR1 and CDR2 are SGHRS and YFSETQ. CDR3 residues: CASSASTGNTGELFF. The CDR3 bases are TGCGCCAGCAGCGCCAGTACAGGGAACACCGGGGAGCTGTTTTTT.

This clonotype was detected only a few times. The V gene is TRBV7-9, the J gene TRBJ2-3; D is tentatively TRBD1 or TRBD2 (5 bases each). CDR1 is SEHNR and CDR2 is FQNEAQ in the germline V gene (reference sequence). This CDR3 comprises 15 residues. The ends were cut back, 3 bases at V and 0 bases at J, with 10 bases in the middle. CDR3: CASSFTRDSTDTQYF. In DNA form, the CDR3 reads TGTGCCAGCAGCTTCACTCGGGACAGCACAGATACGCAGTATTTT.

The chain links TRBV20-1 to TRBJ2-3; D is undetermined. V was cut by 0 bases and J by 2 bases, with 12 bases left in between. Germline V gene data show CDR1 as DFQATT and CDR2 as SNEGSKA (reference sequence). This CDR3 contains 15 residues. The CDR3 here is CSARDRRRSTDTQYF. CDR3 DNA: TGCAGTGCTAGAGATAGGAGAAGATCCACAGATACGCAGTATTTT.

With respect to this clonotype: At one of its ends the junction is not consistent with the germline gene, which may arise from a read error. The V and J genes are TRBV7-6 and TRBJ2-5, with a tentative D call TRBD2 (5 bases). CDR1 and CDR2 from the germline V gene are SGHVS and FNYEAQ. This CDR3 contains 14 residues. The CDR3 loop is CASSGSPSRETQYF. The DNA of the CDR3 is TGTGCTAGCAGCGGCAGCCCCTCCCGGGAGACCCAGTACTTC.

This clonotype was recorded many times. The rearrangement joins TRBV28 to TRBJ2-3, with D perhaps given as TRBD1 or TRBD2 (6 bases each). Germline CDR1 and CDR2: MDHEN and SYDVKM. This CDR3 comprises 15 residues. The V end lost 0 bases, the J end lost 5 bases, and 12 bases lay between the germline ends. The CDR3 protein is CASSLWGGAEDTQYF. CDR3 nucleotide sequence: TGTGCCAGCAGTTTATGGGGGGGCGCTGAAGATACGCAGTATTTT.

This clonotype appeared many times. The rearrangement uses TRBV11-1 and TRBJ2-5; possible D gene TRBD1, 6 bases. Germline V CDR1 and CDR2: SGHAT, FQDESV (reference sequence). V lost 3 bases to trimming and J lost 5 bases, with 19 bases between them. CDR3 size: 16 residues. CDR3 bases: TGTGCCAGCAGCTTCAGCCGCTGGGGGCAGGGGGAGACCCAGTACTTC. Its translation: CASSFSRWGQGETQYF. Full variable domain (rest looked up from reference TRBV11-1 and TRBJ2-5): EAEVAQSPRYKITEKSQAVAFWCDPISGHATLYWYRQILGQGPELLVQFQDESVVDDSQLPKDRFSAERLKGVDSTLKIQPAELGDSAMYLCASSFSRWGQGETQYFGPGTRLLVL.

There are many counts of this clonotype. This chain connects TRBV6-1 to TRBJ1-5, with D possibly TRBD1 on 6 matching bases. The CDR3 is 14 amino acids. Trimming took 10 bases from V and 0 from J, leaving 13 bases between them. CDR1 and CDR2 (germline): MNHNS, SASEGT. The CDR3 DNA reads as TGTGCCACCGGAGGGGGATATAGCAATCAGCCCCAGCATTTT. This codes for CATGGGYSNQPQHF.

In this sample, this clonotype turned up a few times. The CDR3 DNA reads as TGTGCCACCAGCAGATTCCAGGGGAACAGGGTAGTCGGACAGCCCCAGCATTTT. It encodes CATSRFQGNRVVGQPQHF. The rearrangement links TRBV15 to TRBJ1-5, with a possible D match to TRBD1 (6 bases). CDR3 length equals 18 residues. The germline V gene encodes CDR1 LNHNV and CDR2 YYDKDF (reference sequence). Deletions cut 2 bases from V and 7 bases from J, with 24 bases between. Combining the CDR3 with reference TRBV15 and TRBJ1-5 gives the whole variable domain DAMVIQNPRYQVTQFGKPVTLSCSQTLNHNVMYWYQQKSSQAPKLLFHYYDKDFNNEADTPDNFQSRRPNTSFCFLDIRSPGLGDTAMYLCATSRFQGNRVVGQPQHFGDGTRLSIL.

Points on this clonotype: A much bigger clone sits one base away, suggesting this may be a read error. The chain employs TRBV28 and TRBJ2-3, with TRBD2 identical over 13 bases. The CDR3 extends over 15 amino acids. CDR1 MDHEN and CDR2 SYDVKM come from the germline V gene. Trimming cost V 6 bases and J 8 bases; bases outside gene matches: 8. The CDR3 bases are TGTGCCAGCAGCGGACTAGCGGGAGTTCGCGGTACGCAGTATTTT. It codes for CASSGLAGVRGTQYF.

This clonotype was found a few times. The CDR3 loop is CASSSSTPGQQYF. In DNA, the CDR3 is TGTGCCAGCAGCTCCTCCACCCCAGGCCAGCAGTACTTC. This rearrangement joins TRBV7-9 to TRBJ2-7; no firm D call. The CDR3 has 13 residues. Germline CDR1 reads SEHNR; CDR2 reads FQNEAQ (reference sequence). V dropped 4 bases and J dropped 8 bases, with 15 bases sitting between them.

The rearrangement uses TRBV29-1 and TRBJ2-1, with D uncertain. This CDR3 has 12 residues. The V gene lost 4 bases and the J gene lost 0 bases, with 4 bases spanning the gap. Germline V lookup: CDR1 SQVTM, CDR2 ANQGSEA. CDR3 sequence (DNA): TGCAGCGTTGTTCCCTCCTACAATGAGCAGTTCTTC. Protein sequence: CSVVPSYNEQFF.

This clonotype has just a few counts. The chain joins TRBV5-6 to TRBJ2-1, with 14 positions matching TRBD2. Germline V gene sequence: CDR1 SGHDT, CDR2 YYEEEE. The CDR3 extends over 18 amino acids. V gave up 4 bases and J gave up 0 bases; unmatched junction bases: 6. CDR3 amino acids: CASSLGLAGANSYNEQFF. As DNA, the CDR3 is TGTGCCAGCAGCCTGGGACTAGCGGGAGCTAACTCCTACAATGAGCAGTTCTTC.

The genes are TRBV20-1 and TRBJ1-1; no definite D call. Germline CDR1 DFQATT, CDR2 SNEGSKA (reference sequence). V was pared by 6 bases and J by 1 base, with 9 bases between. This CDR3 is built from 12 residues. The DNA of the CDR3 is TGCAGTGCCATGGACCCGAACACTGAAGCTTTCTTT. Translated: CSAMDPNTEAFF.

The chain recombines TRBV20-1 with TRBJ2-2; D uncertain. Germline CDR1 is DFQATT and CDR2 is SNEGSKA (reference sequence). This CDR3 has 14 residues. V was pared by 5 bases and J by 4 bases, with 14 bases between. CDR3 DNA: TGCAGTGCTCTATCAACCACCCGCACCGGGGAGCTGTTTTTT. Its translation: CSALSTTRTGELFF.